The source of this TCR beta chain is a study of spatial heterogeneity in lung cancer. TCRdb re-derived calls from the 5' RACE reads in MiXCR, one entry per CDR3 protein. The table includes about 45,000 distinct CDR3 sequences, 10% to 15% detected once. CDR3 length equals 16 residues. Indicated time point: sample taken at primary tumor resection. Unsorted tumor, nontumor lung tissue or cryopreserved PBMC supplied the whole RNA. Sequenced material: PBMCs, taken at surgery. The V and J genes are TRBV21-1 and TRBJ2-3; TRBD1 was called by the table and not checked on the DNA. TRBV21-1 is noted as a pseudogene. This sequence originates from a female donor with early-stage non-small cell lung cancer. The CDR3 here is CASAPGGDASTDTQYF. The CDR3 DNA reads TGTGCCAGCGCCCCTGGGGGGGATGCTAGCACAGATACGCAGTATTTT.